The T cell receptor beta chain under discussion was sequenced for a study of vaccination effects on CD4 cells after COVID-19. Study-wide context: Sequencing was preceded by expansion of antigen-specific CD4+ T cells with viral peptide pools in the ViraFEST assay.

When nine to ten days of culture had elapsed, CD4+ T cells were isolated. Two-dose BNT162b2 or mRNA-1273 vaccination was given to participants. Nucleocapsid antibodies were negative in the vaccine recipients, who had never had SARS-CoV-2 infection. As to this clone: Its antigen is not identified.

General study findings and limits: Infection- and vaccine-induced clones contracted markedly late after vaccination. Healthy vaccine recipients' vaccine-induced clones were almost all SARS-CoV-2 mono-reactive.

V was pared by 0 bases and J by 7 bases, with 4 bases between. Germline CDR1 is LGHNA and CDR2 is YNFKEQ. The CDR3 is 12 residues long. Some clones are missing from TCRdb's copy, which holds only in-frame ones; the method was immunoSEQ multiplex PCR. The sample yields tens of thousands of clones, around 70% seen once. The chain joins TRBV4-2 to TRBJ2-1; no reliable D call. The sequencing here drew on CD4+ T cells from PBMCs cultured without peptide, taken after COVID-19 vaccination. This TCR derives from a human donor who received a COVID-19 vaccine. CDR3 sequence: CASSQDVNEQFF. CDR3 bases: TGTGCCAGCAGCCAAGATGTAAATGAGCAGTTCTTC.